The rows below give T cell receptor beta chains drawn from one sample of a study of shared clonotypes between healthy human individuals. The assay was immunoSEQ multiplex PCR, and TCRdb's table has in-frame clones only and misses some. There are 2 million or so clones in the sample; 85% to 95% occur only once, and about 0.13% lies in the top ten. Sequencing input: naive CD4+ T cells sorted from blood. These receptors came from a young man in good health. CDR3s include the opening cysteine and the closing phenylalanine or tryptophan. Each record gives: D gene, V gene, clone size, J gene, CDR3 protein, CDR3 DNA. A D gene is named only where the DNA matches it firmly. The size entry is marked missing in some rows and otherwise reads once, few, many or a size class.

d_call: .
v_call: TRBV4-3
clone_size: .
j_call: TRBJ2-7
cdr3_aa: CASSQGVRYYEQYF
cdr3_nt: TGCGCCAGCAGCCAAGGAGTCAGGTACTACGAGCAGTACTTC

d_call: .
v_call: TRBV28
clone_size: .
j_call: TRBJ1-5
cdr3_aa: CASNLYQGTQHF
cdr3_nt: TGTGCCAGCAACCTATACCAGGGGACCCAGCATTTT

d_call: .
v_call: TRBV7-2
clone_size: .
j_call: TRBJ2-7
cdr3_aa: CASSFGSYEQYF
cdr3_nt: TGTGCCAGCAGCTTTGGGAGCTACGAGCAGTACTTC

d_call: .
v_call: TRBV6-4
clone_size: once
j_call: TRBJ1-2
cdr3_aa: CASSDLRGHNYGYTF
cdr3_nt: TGTGCCAGCAGTGACTTGAGGGGTCACAACTATGGCTACACCTTC

d_call: .
v_call: TRBV7-2
clone_size: .
j_call: TRBJ2-3
cdr3_aa: CASRRSGTDTQYF
cdr3_nt: TGTGCCAGCAGACGGAGCGGCACAGATACGCAGTATTTT

d_call: .
v_call: TRBV14
clone_size: .
j_call: TRBJ2-7
cdr3_aa: CASSQDYEQYF
cdr3_nt: TGTGCCAGCAGCCAAGACTACGAGCAGTACTTC

d_call: .
v_call: TRBV5-1
clone_size: once
j_call: TRBJ2-2
cdr3_aa: CASSLGVGELFF
cdr3_nt: TGCGCCAGCAGCCTCGGGGTCGGGGAGCTGTTTTTT

d_call: TRBD1
v_call: TRBV11-2
clone_size: .
j_call: TRBJ2-7
cdr3_aa: CASSLDQRGQGVYEQYF
cdr3_nt: TGTGCCAGCAGCTTAGACCAGCGGGGACAGGGGGTGTACGAGCAGTACTTC

d_call: TRBD1
v_call: TRBV5-1
clone_size: .
j_call: TRBJ2-7
cdr3_aa: CASSLRQGSYEQYF
cdr3_nt: TGCGCCAGCAGCTTGCGACAGGGCTCCTACGAGCAGTACTTC

d_call: TRBD1
v_call: TRBV27
clone_size: .
j_call: TRBJ1-4
cdr3_aa: CASSGTGLSEKLFF
cdr3_nt: TGTGCCAGCAGCGGGACAGGGCTTAGCGAAAAACTGTTTTTT

d_call: TRBD2
v_call: TRBV7-2
clone_size: .
j_call: TRBJ2-2
cdr3_aa: CASGLRAGGAGELFF
cdr3_nt: TGTGCCAGCGGCTTACGGGCGGGGGGCGCCGGGGAGCTGTTTTTT

d_call: .
v_call: TRBV9
clone_size: .
j_call: TRBJ2-3
cdr3_aa: CASSVQGTDTQYF
cdr3_nt: TGTGCCAGCAGCGTCCAGGGGACAGATACGCAGTATTTT

d_call: .
v_call: TRBV11-2
clone_size: once
j_call: TRBJ1-1
cdr3_aa: CASSQLVGTEAFF
cdr3_nt: TGTGCCAGCAGCCAGCTGGTTGGCACTGAAGCTTTCTTT

d_call: .
v_call: TRBV9
clone_size: .
j_call: TRBJ1-1
cdr3_aa: CASSVDRNTEAFF
cdr3_nt: TGTGCCAGCAGCGTAGACAGAAACACTGAAGCTTTCTTT

d_call: TRBD1
v_call: TRBV5-6
clone_size: .
j_call: TRBJ2-6
cdr3_aa: CASSTGGRGANVLTF
cdr3_nt: TGTGCCAGCAGCACAGGGGGCCGTGGGGCCAACGTCCTGACTTTC

d_call: .
v_call: TRBV5-4
clone_size: .
j_call: TRBJ2-4
cdr3_aa: CASSDTEGKNIQYF
cdr3_nt: TGTGCCAGCAGCGACACAGAGGGGAAAAACATTCAGTACTTC

d_call: TRBD1
v_call: TRBV6-5
clone_size: .
j_call: TRBJ1-1
cdr3_aa: CASTTGTGPNTEAFF
cdr3_nt: TGTGCCAGCACTACGGGGACAGGGCCGAACACTGAAGCTTTCTTT

d_call: .
v_call: TRBV15
clone_size: .
j_call: TRBJ1-4
cdr3_aa: CATSTRTFF
cdr3_nt: TGTGCCACCAGCACCAGAACTTTTTTT

d_call: TRBD2
v_call: TRBV2
clone_size: .
j_call: TRBJ2-7
cdr3_aa: CASRMGLAGDPYYF
cdr3_nt: TGTGCCAGCAGGATGGGACTAGCGGGGGACCCTTATTACTTC

d_call: .
v_call: TRBV18
clone_size: .
j_call: TRBJ1-3
cdr3_aa: CASSPPGLTAESGNTIYF
cdr3_nt: TGTGCCAGCTCACCACCGGGTCTAACCGCGGAGTCTGGAAACACCATATATTTT

d_call: .
v_call: TRBV5-4
clone_size: once
j_call: TRBJ1-2
cdr3_aa: CASSTGTANYGYTF
cdr3_nt: TGTGCCAGCAGCACCGGGACCGCTAACTATGGCTACACCTTC

d_call: .
v_call: TRBV27
clone_size: .
j_call: TRBJ1-5
cdr3_aa: CASSLSLLQPQHF
cdr3_nt: TGTGCCAGCAGTTTAAGTCTCCTACAGCCCCAGCATTTT

d_call: .
v_call: TRBV19
clone_size: .
j_call: TRBJ2-7
cdr3_aa: CASRDASTRTSSTLNF
cdr3_nt: TGTGCCAGCCGGGACGCCTCCACCCGTACGAGCAGTACCCTTAACTTC

d_call: .
v_call: TRBV7-9
clone_size: .
j_call: TRBJ2-3
cdr3_aa: CVWGDFNTDTQYF
cdr3_nt: TGTGTCTGGGGGGACTTTAACACAGATACGCAGTATTTT

d_call: TRBD1
v_call: TRBV10-3
clone_size: .
j_call: TRBJ1-2
cdr3_aa: CAISEPSRDSYGYTF
cdr3_nt: TGTGCCATCAGTGAGCCTAGCCGGGACAGCTATGGCTACACCTTC

d_call: TRBD1
v_call: TRBV2
clone_size: .
j_call: TRBJ2-7
cdr3_aa: CASSESLQGADSYEQYF
cdr3_nt: TGTGCCAGCAGTGAATCACTACAGGGGGCGGATTCCTACGAGCAGTACTTC

d_call: TRBD1
v_call: TRBV5-1
clone_size: .
j_call: TRBJ2-6
cdr3_aa: CASSSVFGQGKGGANVLTF
cdr3_nt: TGCGCCAGCAGCTCGGTATTTGGACAGGGGAAGGGCGGGGCCAACGTCCTGACTTTC

d_call: .
v_call: TRBV18
clone_size: .
j_call: TRBJ1-2
cdr3_aa: CASSPSAARGGYTF
cdr3_nt: TGTGCCAGCTCACCCTCCGCGGCTAGGGGAGGCTACACCTTC

d_call: .
v_call: TRBV2
clone_size: .
j_call: TRBJ1-1
cdr3_aa: CASSADRNTEAFF
cdr3_nt: TGTGCCAGCAGCGCGGACCGGAACACTGAAGCTTTCTTT

d_call: TRBD1
v_call: TRBV7-3
clone_size: .
j_call: TRBJ1-1
cdr3_aa: CASSLQGPGTEAFF
cdr3_nt: TGTGCCAGCAGCCTACAGGGGCCTGGGACTGAAGCTTTCTTT

d_call: .
v_call: TRBV5-1
clone_size: .
j_call: TRBJ1-5
cdr3_aa: CASSLMGRVGQPQHF
cdr3_nt: TGCGCCAGCAGCTTGATGGGGCGCGTCGGTCAGCCCCAGCATTTT

d_call: .
v_call: TRBV6-1
clone_size: once
j_call: TRBJ2-2
cdr3_aa: CASRQRAGELFF
cdr3_nt: TGTGCCAGCAGGCAAAGAGCCGGGGAGCTGTTTTTT

d_call: TRBD1
v_call: TRBV6-1
clone_size: once
j_call: TRBJ2-1
cdr3_aa: CASREGGARNEQFF
cdr3_nt: TGTGCCAGCAGGGAAGGGGGCGCCAGAAATGAGCAGTTCTTC

d_call: .
v_call: TRBV21-1
clone_size: .
j_call: TRBJ2-7
cdr3_aa: CASSKARSGRCTYEQYF
cdr3_nt: TGTGCCAGCAGCAAAGCGCGTTCGGGGCGATGCACCTACGAGCAGTACTTC

d_call: TRBD2
v_call: TRBV5-1
clone_size: .
j_call: TRBJ2-1
cdr3_aa: CASSSTGWASGSSENEQFF
cdr3_nt: TGCGCCAGCAGCTCGACAGGGTGGGCTAGCGGGAGTTCTGAAAATGAGCAGTTCTTC

d_call: TRBD1
v_call: TRBV28
clone_size: .
j_call: TRBJ2-7
cdr3_aa: CASKRTGPYEQYF
cdr3_nt: TGTGCCAGCAAAAGGACAGGGCCCTACGAGCAGTACTTC

d_call: .
v_call: TRBV30
clone_size: .
j_call: TRBJ1-4
cdr3_aa: CAWSADVGKLFF
cdr3_nt: TGTGCCTGGAGTGCTGACGTCGGAAAACTGTTTTTT

d_call: .
v_call: TRBV2
clone_size: .
j_call: TRBJ2-7
cdr3_aa: CASTPAYEQYF
cdr3_nt: TGTGCCAGCACCCCTGCCTACGAGCAGTACTTC

d_call: .
v_call: TRBV9
clone_size: .
j_call: TRBJ1-5
cdr3_aa: CASSAITRDQPQHF
cdr3_nt: TGTGCCAGCAGCGCAATTACAAGAGATCAGCCCCAGCATTTT

d_call: .
v_call: TRBV30
clone_size: .
j_call: TRBJ1-2
cdr3_aa: CAWKTETYGYTF
cdr3_nt: TGTGCCTGGAAGACAGAGACGTATGGCTACACCTTC

d_call: .
v_call: TRBV6-1
clone_size: once
j_call: TRBJ2-7
cdr3_aa: CASSEALGGEQYF
cdr3_nt: TGTGCCAGCAGTGAAGCGCTAGGGGGCGAGCAGTACTTC

d_call: .
v_call: TRBV7-2
clone_size: .
j_call: TRBJ2-3
cdr3_aa: CASSFSIGLSTDTQYF
cdr3_nt: TGTGCCAGCAGCTTCAGTATCGGCTTGAGCACAGATACGCAGTATTTT

d_call: .
v_call: TRBV5-1
clone_size: .
j_call: TRBJ2-5
cdr3_aa: CASSLVGTQETQYF
cdr3_nt: TGCGCCAGCAGCTTGGTTGGAACCCAAGAGACCCAGTACTTC

d_call: .
v_call: TRBV19
clone_size: .
j_call: TRBJ2-3
cdr3_aa: CASSIRYLVQGTDTQYF
cdr3_nt: TGTGCCAGTAGTATCCGGTATCTGGTTCAGGGCACAGATACGCAGTATTTT

d_call: .
v_call: TRBV2
clone_size: .
j_call: TRBJ1-1
cdr3_aa: CASKGGATEAFF
cdr3_nt: TGTGCCAGCAAGGGTGGGGCGACTGAAGCTTTCTTT

d_call: TRBD1
v_call: TRBV7-2
clone_size: .
j_call: TRBJ1-6
cdr3_aa: CASSPWTGNSPLHF
cdr3_nt: TGTGCCAGCAGCCCCTGGACAGGGAATTCACCCCTCCACTTT

d_call: .
v_call: TRBV10-2
clone_size: .
j_call: TRBJ2-5
cdr3_aa: CASSGASGYQETQYF
cdr3_nt: TGCGCCAGCAGTGGCGCGAGCGGTTACCAAGAGACCCAGTACTTC

d_call: TRBD1
v_call: TRBV19
clone_size: .
j_call: TRBJ2-7
cdr3_aa: CASSIDGTGSSYEQYF
cdr3_nt: TGTGCCAGTAGTATAGATGGGACAGGCAGCTCCTACGAGCAGTACTTC

d_call: TRBD2
v_call: TRBV27
clone_size: .
j_call: TRBJ2-7
cdr3_aa: CASSATSVSSYEQYF
cdr3_nt: TGTGCCAGCAGTGCAACTAGCGTAAGCTCCTACGAGCAGTACTTC

d_call: TRBD1
v_call: TRBV27
clone_size: .
j_call: TRBJ2-4
cdr3_aa: CASRRDRASIQYF
cdr3_nt: TGTGCCAGCAGGAGGGACAGGGCCTCGATTCAGTACTTC

d_call: TRBD2
v_call: TRBV30
clone_size: .
j_call: TRBJ2-4
cdr3_aa: CAWRARLAGILAKNIQYF
cdr3_nt: TGTGCCTGGAGAGCCCGACTAGCGGGGATTCTAGCCAAAAACATTCAGTACTTC

d_call: TRBD1
v_call: TRBV9
clone_size: once
j_call: TRBJ1-4
cdr3_aa: CASSVRDSVTNEKLFF
cdr3_nt: TGTGCCAGCAGCGTACGGGACAGTGTAACTAATGAAAAACTGTTTTTT

d_call: TRBD2
v_call: TRBV2
clone_size: .
j_call: TRBJ2-7
cdr3_aa: CASKSSGTSYEQYF
cdr3_nt: TGTGCCAGCAAATCTAGCGGGACCTCCTACGAGCAGTACTTC